This passage covers 27 T cell receptor beta chains from one sample sequenced in a study of OX40 agonist ivuxolimab in advanced cancers. The table came from immunoSEQ multiplex PCR; TCRdb's copy has only in-frame clones and leaves some out. The sample lists 34,000 or so clones, over 75% occurring once. Material: CD4+ or CD8+ T cells sorted from blood, obtained in a trial of the OX40 agonist ivuxolimab. These receptors were obtained from an adult with an advanced solid tumor such as melanoma, head and neck, liver or kidney cancer.

This clone showed up just a few times. The chain is built from TRBV7-9 and TRBJ1-4; TRBD1 might be the D (5 bases). Germline assignment: CDR1 SEHNR and CDR2 FQNEAQ (reference sequence). V gave up 3 bases and J gave up 10 bases, with 12 bases separating them. The CDR3 is 13 residues long. The CDR3 bases are TGTGCCAGCAGCTTGATCCGGGGCAGAAAACTGTTTTTT. Protein sequence: CASSLIRGRKLFF. Supplemented by reference TRBV7-9 and TRBJ1-4, the full variable domain reads DTGVSQNPRHKITKRGQNVTFRCDPISEHNRLYWYRQTLGQGPEFLTYFQNEAQLEKSRLLSDRFSAERPKGSFSTLEIQRTEQGDSAMYLCASSLIRGRKLFFGSGTQLSVL.

The chain couples TRBV6-6 to TRBJ2-1; no firm D call. Per the germline V gene, CDR1 is MNHNY and CDR2 is SVGAGI (reference sequence). Trimming took 2 bases from V and 7 from J, leaving 18 bases between them. This CDR3 region has 16 residues. CDR3 bases: TGTGCCAGCAGTTACCTCCGTGACCCGCCGAGGAATGAGCAGTTCTTC. Translated, it gives CASSYLRDPPRNEQFF.

Only a few counts were recorded for this clone. The chain recombines TRBV10-1 with TRBJ1-5; a weak D match, TRBD1 (5 bases). The CDR3 sequence is 18 residues long. CDR1 is WNHNN, CDR2 SYGVQD, per germline (reference sequence). The V end lost 0 bases, the J end lost 3 bases, and 18 bases lay between the germline ends. The CDR3 spells CASSESKVERGYNQPQHF. Written as DNA, the CDR3 is TGCGCCAGCAGTGAGTCGAAAGTAGAGAGGGGCTACAATCAGCCCCAGCATTTT.

This clone showed up just a few times. The chain recombines TRBV28 with TRBJ2-7; 7 nucleotides align to TRBD1. This CDR3 has 13 residues. Unmatched junction bases numbered 0, after V lost 1 base and J lost 3 bases. Germline loops: CDR1 MDHEN, CDR2 SYDVKM. CDR3 bases: TGTGCCAGCAGTTTATCAGGGGGCTACGAGCAGTACTTC. Its translation: CASSLSGGYEQYF.

This clone was detected once. The chain recombines TRBV6-4 with TRBJ1-2, with unresolved D. The germline CDR1 and CDR2 sequences are MRHNA and SNTAGT. The CDR3 spans 13 residues. Trimming took 2 bases from V and 4 from J, leaving 8 bases between them. The CDR3 region is CASSDMPGYGYTF. The CDR3 DNA sequence: TGTGCCAGCAGTGACATGCCAGGCTATGGCTACACCTTC.

This chain links TRBV23-1 with TRBJ2-2, with 9 bases fitting TRBD1. Being an ORF, TRBV23-1 has a function that is uncertain. Losses at the gene ends were 0 bases for V and 9 bases for J; bases not matched to a gene: 8. There are 16 residues in the CDR3. The CDR3 coding sequence is TGCGCCAGCAGTCAATCGGGGGACAGGGAAGGGAGGGAGCTGTTTTTT. This gives the protein CASSQSGDREGRELFF.

The chain combines TRBV19 with TRBJ2-3; the D is unclear. The CDR3 is 11 residues long. The germline gives CDR1 LNHDA, CDR2 SQIVND (reference sequence). Trimming took off 9 bases at V and 0 bases at J, with 4 bases between the two ends. The CDR3 here is CASDSTDTQYF. The CDR3 DNA reads TGTGCCAGCGACAGCACAGATACGCAGTATTTT.

A few counts support this clone. This chain connects TRBV6-1 to TRBJ1-1, with D unresolved. Germline V gene data show CDR1 as MNHNS and CDR2 as SASEGT. Trimming took 7 bases from V and 0 from J, leaving 12 bases between them. CDR3 length equals 14 residues. The CDR3 DNA reads TGTGCCAGCACCCCGGGCAGCCTGAACACTGAAGCTTTCTTT. Translated, it gives CASTPGSLNTEAFF.

The chain couples TRBV29-1 to TRBJ2-3; D remains unclear. This CDR3 region has 10 residues. With 3 bases removed from V and 2 bases from J, the gap between germline ends came to 0 bases. Germline V CDR1 and CDR2: SQVTM, ANQGSEA. CDR3 sequence reads: CSVDTDTQYF. The CDR3 nucleotides are TGCAGCGTTGACACAGATACGCAGTATTTT.

This rearrangement joins TRBV19 to TRBJ2-1; D not certain. This CDR3 is 14 amino acids long. Germline loops: CDR1 LNHDA, CDR2 SQIVND (reference sequence). Trimming took 2 bases from V and 6 from J, leaving 11 bases between them. CDR3 in amino acids: CASSINFAANEQFF. Written as DNA, the CDR3 is TGTGCCAGTAGTATAAATTTCGCGGCCAATGAGCAGTTCTTC.

This clone was counted a few times. The V gene is TRBV5-6, the J gene TRBJ1-1; 7 positions match TRBD1. Trimming at V came to 3 bases and at J to 7 bases, leaving 3 bases not matched to a gene. Germline CDR1 and CDR2: SGHDT and YYEEEE. The CDR3 runs 12 residues. CDR3 in DNA: TGTGCCAGCAGCTCCCGGACAGGTGAAGCTTTCTTT. It encodes CASSSRTGEAFF.

This clone was counted between two and nine times. This rearrangement joins TRBV11-1 to TRBJ1-1; D is uncertain. The CDR3 totals 13 residues. Trimming removed 6 bases at V and 11 bases at J, with 19 bases between. CDR1 and CDR2 (germline): SGHAT, FQDESV (reference sequence). The CDR3 spells CASSLFEGGEAFF. Here the CDR3 DNA reads TGTGCCAGCAGTCTTTTCGAGGGAGGAGAGGCTTTCTTT. Variable domain in full (rest from reference TRBV11-1 and TRBJ1-1): EAEVAQSPRYKITEKSQAVAFWCDPISGHATLYWYRQILGQGPELLVQFQDESVVDDSQLPKDRFSAERLKGVDSTLKIQPAELGDSAMYLCASSLFEGGEAFFGQGTRLTVV.

This chain uses TRBV30 with TRBJ2-1, with 13 positions matching TRBD2. The CDR3 extends over 17 amino acids. Germline V CDR1 and CDR2: GTSNPN, SVGIG (reference sequence). V shed 3 bases, J shed 1 base, and the junction held 6 bases outside the gene matches. This chain's CDR3 is CAWRAGTSGISYNEQFF. The DNA for the CDR3 is TGTGCCTGGAGGGCCGGGACTAGCGGGATTTCCTACAATGAGCAGTTCTTC.

The rearrangement uses TRBV21-1 and TRBJ2-5; the table names TRBD1, a call not compared with the DNA. TRBV21-1 is marked as a pseudogene. There are 14 residues in the CDR3. The CDR3 nucleotides are TGTGCCAGCAGCAAGCGGGACAGGGCAGAGACCCAGTACTTC. This gives the protein CASSKRDRAETQYF.

The chain uses TRBV29-1 and TRBJ2-7; 14 bases line up with TRBD2. Germline V lookup: CDR1 SQVTM, CDR2 ANQGSEA. V was pared by 5 bases and J by 2 bases, with 2 bases of the junction left unmatched. CDR3 size: 14 residues. This chain's CDR3 is CSVRTSGGPYEQYF. In DNA, the CDR3 is TGCAGCGTTCGGACTAGCGGGGGGCCCTACGAGCAGTACTTC.

The chain combines TRBV6-5 with TRBJ1-1; 8 bases agree with TRBD1. Germline CDR1 reads MNHEY; CDR2 reads SVGAGI. The CDR3 extends over 13 amino acids. J was trimmed by 11 bases and V by 4 bases; bases with no gene match: 9. The CDR3 region has the DNA TGTGCCAGCAGTTCCCTGGACAGGGATTGGGCTTTCTTT. This translates into CASSSLDRDWAFF.

V and J are TRBV29-1 and TRBJ2-7, with D possibly TRBD1 on 5 matching bases. There are 16 residues in the CDR3. The V end was cut by 3 bases, the J end by 3 bases, with 21 bases between. Germline V gene lookup returns CDR1 SQVTM and CDR2 ANQGSEA. CDR3 DNA sequence: TGCAGCGTTGATGGGTTGACAGAGTCGTCGTTCTACGAGCAGTACTTC. It yields the protein CSVDGLTESSFYEQYF.

V and J are TRBV13 and TRBJ2-7, with D hard to call. V shed 0 bases and J shed 4 bases, with 1 base lying between them. Looked up from germline, CDR1 is PRHDT and CDR2 is FYEKMQ (reference sequence). This CDR3 comprises 11 residues. This chain's CDR3 is CASSLGYEQYF. The CDR3 DNA reads as TGTGCCAGCAGCTTAGGTTACGAGCAGTACTTC.

The gene calls are TRBV6-1 and TRBJ2-7, with a tentative D call TRBD1 (6 bases). In germline, CDR1 is MNHNS, CDR2 SASEGT. V lost 7 bases and J lost 2, with 15 bases in between. The CDR3 length is 14 residues. The CDR3 DNA reads as TGTGCCAGCATGACCGGGACACTACCCTACGAGCAGTACTTC. It encodes CASMTGTLPYEQYF.

The V call is TRBV12-5, the J call TRBJ2-7; maybe TRBD1 (6 bases). The CDR3 sequence is 13 residues long. CDR1 is LGHNT and CDR2 is FRNRAP in the germline V gene. V lost 7 bases to trimming and J lost 5 bases, with 15 bases between them. The CDR3 loop reads CASATDRSHEQYF. The CDR3 DNA reads as TGTGCTAGTGCCACTGACAGGTCCCACGAGCAGTACTTC.

The CDR3 DNA follows: TGTGCCATCAGTGAGGCCAGGGTTGGTGGAAACACCATATATTTT. Translation: CAISEARVGGNTIYF. The chain joins TRBV10-3 to TRBJ1-3; possibly TRBD1 for D (5 bases). CDR3 size: 15 residues. With 2 bases removed from V and 3 bases from J, the gap between germline ends came to 11 bases. CDR1 ENHRY and CDR2 SYGVKD come from the germline V gene.

Here the CDR3 reads CASSRGPGGWETQYF. The CDR3 coding sequence is TGTGCCAGCAGCCGGGGCCCAGGCGGTTGGGAGACCCAGTACTTC. This chain uses TRBV7-9 with TRBJ2-5; D may match TRBD1 or TRBD2 (5 bases each). The CDR3 contains 15 residues. Germline V gives CDR1 SEHNR, CDR2 FQNEAQ (reference sequence). The germline V and J ends were trimmed by 5 bases and 5 bases, with 18 bases remaining between them.

The rearrangement links TRBV6-1 to TRBJ1-1; the D gene is possibly TRBD1 (5 bases). CDR3 length: 12 residues. V was trimmed by 0 bases and J by 7 bases, leaving 6 bases between them. Germline CDR1 reads MNHNS; CDR2 reads SASEGT. CDR3 loop: CASSEARGEAFF. CDR3 nucleotide sequence: TGTGCCAGCAGTGAAGCTAGGGGTGAAGCTTTCTTT.

This clone is deemed medium-sized (0.01 to 0.1%). The chain combines TRBV2 with TRBJ1-2; perhaps TRBD1 as D (6 bases). The germline V gene encodes CDR1 SNHLY and CDR2 FYNNEI. This CDR3 contains 15 residues. The ends were cut back, 10 bases at V and 0 bases at J, with 18 bases in the middle. The CDR3: CAIPRPGHTNYGYTF. CDR3 nucleotide sequence: TGTGCCATTCCCCGTCCGGGACACACTAACTATGGCTACACCTTC. Full variable domain (remainder filled in from reference TRBV2 and TRBJ1-2): EPEVTQTPSHQVTQMGQEVILRCVPISNHLYFYWYRQILGQKVEFLVSFYNNEISEKSEIFDDQFSVERPDGSNFTLKIRSTKLEDSAMYFCAIPRPGHTNYGYTFGSGTRLTVV.

The chain joins TRBV5-6 to TRBJ1-2; D is uncertain. The CDR3 is 14 amino acids. The germline CDR1 and CDR2 sequences are SGHDT and YYEEEE. Trimming cost V 2 bases and J 10 bases, with 18 bases left between them. The CDR3 DNA follows: TGTGCCAGCAGCTTTTCGGGATTAGCCGCCGCCTACACCTTC. Residues: CASSFSGLAAAYTF.

The CDR3, as DNA: TGTGCCAGCAGCCGCCCAACGCCGGAGGAAAAACTGTTTTTT. This translates into CASSRPTPEEKLFF. V and J are TRBV5-6 and TRBJ1-4; D not resolved. CDR1 is SGHDT, CDR2 YYEEEE, per germline. Trimming removed 4 bases from V and 8 bases from J, with 15 bases in between. This CDR3 is 14 amino acids long.

This clone was detected once. The chain joins TRBV23-1 to TRBJ1-1; no definite D call. TRBV23-1 is identified as an open reading frame with a role that is uncertain. V lost 10 bases to trimming and J lost 6 bases, with 15 bases between them. CDR3 length: 12 residues. Here the CDR3 DNA reads TGCGCCACCCTGTTTGTCTTCCCTGAAGCTTTCTTT. It codes for CATLFVFPEAFF.